This is a list of T cell receptor beta chains from one sample in a study of T-cell reconstitution after alpha-beta-depleted transplantation in children. TCRdb re-derived calls from the PCR reads in MiXCR, one entry per CDR3 protein. The repertoire holds 300,000 or so distinct CDR3 sequences, more than 20% seen once, with about a tenth in the top ten. The source material was PBMCs, mostly from graft donor cells, sampled 180 days after TCRalphabeta/CD19-depleted stem cell transplant. These receptors were obtained from a male patient aged 10 to 17 who had a stem cell transplant for acute lymphoblastic leukemia, so the T cells may come from the graft donor. CDR3s leave out the opening cysteine and the closing phenylalanine or tryptophan. The order of the fields is D gene, J gene, V gene, CDR3 protein. A D gene is named only where the DNA matches it firmly.

D gene: .
J gene: TRBJ2-1
V gene: TRBV25-1
CDR3 protein: ASSELGVAANEQF

D gene: TRBD1
J gene: TRBJ1-1
V gene: TRBV6-5
CDR3 protein: ASSYIGQGALNTEAF

D gene: TRBD2
J gene: TRBJ2-1
V gene: TRBV4-2
CDR3 protein: ARSRERESYNEQF

D gene: TRBD1
J gene: TRBJ2-7
V gene: TRBV29-1
CDR3 protein: SVSGQPLTSDEQY

D gene: TRBD2
J gene: TRBJ2-5
V gene: TRBV27
CDR3 protein: ASSLQREYQETQY

D gene: .
J gene: TRBJ2-1
V gene: TRBV7-9
CDR3 protein: ASSLGLGNSYNEQF

D gene: .
J gene: TRBJ2-5
V gene: TRBV7-2
CDR3 protein: ASSSEGLGTQY

D gene: TRBD2
J gene: TRBJ2-3
V gene: TRBV9
CDR3 protein: ASSVRAGGGGTDTQY

D gene: TRBD2
J gene: TRBJ2-1
V gene: TRBV4-3
CDR3 protein: ASSQASLAGGYYNEQF

D gene: .
J gene: TRBJ2-7
V gene: TRBV20-1
CDR3 protein: SASPPRGALEEY

D gene: .
J gene: TRBJ2-3
V gene: TRBV12-3/TRBV12-4
CDR3 protein: ASSPPSRSWGDTQY

D gene: .
J gene: TRBJ2-7
V gene: TRBV10-3
CDR3 protein: AITTQGRHEQY